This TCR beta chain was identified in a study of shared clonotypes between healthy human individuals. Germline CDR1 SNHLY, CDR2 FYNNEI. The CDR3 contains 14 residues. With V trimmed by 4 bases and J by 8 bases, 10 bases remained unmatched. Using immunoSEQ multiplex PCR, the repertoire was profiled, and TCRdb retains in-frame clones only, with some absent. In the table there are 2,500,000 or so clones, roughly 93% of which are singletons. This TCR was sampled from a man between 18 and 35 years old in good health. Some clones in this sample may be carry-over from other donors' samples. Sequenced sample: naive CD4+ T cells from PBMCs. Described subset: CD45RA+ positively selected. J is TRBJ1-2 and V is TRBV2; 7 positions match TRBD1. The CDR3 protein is CASSAGQQGRGYTF. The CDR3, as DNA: TGTGCCAGCAGTGCCGGCCAACAGGGGCGAGGCTACACCTTC.